Sequencing of this T cell receptor (beta chain) was carried out in a study of control samples from healthy donors and cancer patients. Sequencing used immunoSEQ multiplex PCR; TCRdb keeps in-frame clones, though not all of them. Of 25,000 to 35,000 clones in the sample, roughly 91% were seen once. Germline loops: CDR1 GTSNPN, CDR2 SVGIG (reference sequence). V gave up 0 bases and J gave up 7 bases; unmatched junction bases: 5. CDR3 length: 13 residues. The material sequenced was PBMCs. V is TRBV30 and J is TRBJ2-7; TRBD2 matches 8 bases. This TCR was recovered from a man aged 45 to 65 with lung cancer. The CDR3 region has the DNA TGTGCCTGGAGTGTCATGTCGGGGGGGGAGCAGTACTTC. Its protein is CAWSVMSGGEQYF.